This T cell receptor (beta chain) derives from a study of blood T cell repertoires in COVID-19. Study at large: COVID-19 samples from acute and convalescent phases originated in the United States, Italy and Spain. From T cells, B-cell-depleted T cells, or PBMCs came the material, which was cDNA or gDNA.

The count of this clone is one. Profiling relied on immunoSEQ multiplex PCR, and the TCRdb table lists in-frame clones only, not all of them. The table lists about 250,000 clones, about four fifths of them singletons. The V and J ends lost 3 bases and 1 base, in that order; junction bases with no gene match: 6. Germline assignment: CDR1 SGDLS and CDR2 YYNGEE. The CDR3 loop spans 17 amino acids. Sequenced material: peripheral blood. The TCR comes from an elderly man with acute or convalescent COVID-19. V is TRBV9 and J is TRBJ2-3; 12 bases fit TRBD2. In nucleotides, the CDR3 is TGTGCCAGCAGCGACCGACTAGCGGGAGTAGGCACAGATACGCAGTATTTT. Translated, it gives CASSDRLAGVGTDTQYF.